This entry lists 12 T cell receptor beta chains sequenced from one sample in a study of T-cell reconstitution after alpha-beta-depleted transplantation in children. Unique molecular identifiers featured in how the TCRbeta library was prepared. From the PCR reads, TCRdb called clonotypes with MiXCR, one entry per CDR3 protein. The data show a few hundred thousand distinct CDR3 sequences, 27% seen once. Sequenced here: PBMCs, sampled before TCRalphabeta/CD19-depleted stem cell transplant. The receptors originated from a boy younger than two with Wiskott-Aldrich syndrome, due to receive a stem cell transplant.

The J gene is TRBJ1-1, the V gene TRBV20-1; 7 nucleotides line up with TRBD1. From germline, CDR1 is DFQATT and CDR2 SNEGSKA (reference sequence). The CDR3 is made up of 14 amino acids. V was pared by 3 bases and J by 4 bases, with 8 bases of the junction left unmatched. CDR3 sequence: CSASGSRGVTEAFF. DNA for the CDR3: TGCAGTGCTAGTGGGTCCAGGGGGGTCACTGAAGCTTTCTTT.

V and J are TRBV10-1 and TRBJ2-2; D gene uncertain. The V gene lost 3 bases and the J gene lost 5 bases, with 7 bases spanning the gap. This CDR3 is 13 amino acids long. Per germline, CDR1 WNHNN and CDR2 SYGVQD (reference sequence). The CDR3 here is CASSDRRTGELFF. CDR3 in DNA: TGCGCCAGCAGTGATCGGCGGACCGGGGAGCTGTTTTTT.

This chain links TRBV28 with TRBJ1-2; 12 bases line up with TRBD1. Germline V gene lookup returns CDR1 MDHEN and CDR2 SYDVKM. The CDR3 runs to 16 residues. Germline trimming cut 6 bases from V and 6 bases from J; bases unmatched to any gene: 11. CDR3 sequence (DNA): TGTGCCAGCAGGGGGACAGGGGGCGCGAGACGCGATGGCTACACCTTC. Its translation is CASRGTGGARRDGYTF.

This chain joins TRBV29-1 and TRBJ1-2; D gene unclear. CDR1 and CDR2 from the germline V gene are SQVTM and ANQGSEA. V lost 3 bases, J lost 8 bases, and 7 bases lay in between. The CDR3 extends over 10 amino acids. The CDR3 region has the DNA TGCAGCGTTGATCTCTGGGGCTACACCTTC. Its translation: CSVDLWGYTF.

The table lists this clonotype with a few counts. The chain recombines TRBV10-3 with TRBJ2-3; 7 bases map to TRBD2. Germline V gives CDR1 ENHRY, CDR2 SYGVKD. This CDR3 contains 16 residues. The junction had 4 bases not matched to a gene; V was cut back by 1 base and J by 0 bases. CDR3 in DNA: TGTGCCATCAGTGAGTTCGGGGGAGGGAGCACAGATACGCAGTATTTT. This gives the protein CAISEFGGGSTDTQYF.

This clonotype was detected only a few times. The chain's CDR3 is CASSAGKGNTIYF. As DNA, the CDR3 is TGTGCCAGCAGTGCCGGGAAGGGAAACACCATATATTTT. The chain carries TRBV27 and TRBJ1-3, with D unresolved. CDR1 and CDR2 from the germline V gene are MNHEY and SMNVEV (reference sequence). CDR3 length: 13 amino acids. The ends were cut back, 5 bases at V and 4 bases at J, with 9 bases in the middle.

This clonotype occurred a few times. The J gene is TRBJ2-3, the V gene TRBV10-3; D call uncertain. The CDR3 is 12 residues long. CDR1 and CDR2 (germline): ENHRY, SYGVKD. Between the trimmed V and J ends, which lost 9 bases and 5 bases, there was a span of 12 bases. The CDR3 region is CAIGNNGDTQYF. CDR3 bases: TGTGCCATAGGAAATAATGGAGATACGCAGTATTTT.

The chain is built from TRBV5-1 and TRBJ2-1, with 8 bases that match TRBD1. This CDR3 comprises 17 residues. The germline V gene encodes CDR1 SGHRS and CDR2 YFSETQ. J lost 7 bases, V lost 4 bases, and 16 bases had no gene match. The CDR3 sequence is CASSASLTGAFRNEQFF. CDR3 DNA sequence: TGCGCCAGCAGCGCGTCTCTGACAGGGGCTTTTAGGAATGAGCAGTTCTTC.

This clonotype was observed a handful of times. V is TRBV12-3 or TRBV12-4 and J is TRBJ2-1; D may be TRBD1 or TRBD2 (5 bases each). V lost 5 bases to trimming and J lost 8 bases, with 16 bases between them. This CDR3 comprises 14 residues. Here the CDR3 reads CASSPGTIRDEQFF. The CDR3 DNA follows: TGTGCCAGCAGTCCTGGGACCATCAGGGATGAGCAGTTCTTC.

In this sample, this clonotype turned up a few times. The chain carries TRBV9 and TRBJ2-1; 10 nucleotides line up with TRBD2. V dropped 0 bases and J dropped 7; count of bases not matched to a gene: 4. The germline CDR1 and CDR2 sequences are SGDLS and YYNGEE. The CDR3 extends over 15 amino acids. CDR3 amino acids: CASSVGASGSNEQFF. In DNA form, the CDR3 reads TGTGCCAGCAGCGTAGGGGCTAGCGGGAGTAATGAGCAGTTCTTC.

V usage is TRBV13 and J usage is TRBJ2-7; D is unclear. The germline V gene has CDR1 PRHDT and CDR2 FYEKMQ (reference sequence). V shed 5 bases and J shed 2 bases, with 13 bases lying between them. The CDR3 is 14 residues long. The CDR3 is CASSNPADPYEQYF. As DNA, the CDR3 is TGTGCCAGCAGCAACCCTGCGGACCCCTACGAGCAGTACTTC.

In this sample, this clonotype turned up a few times. The V gene is TRBV12-3 or TRBV12-4, the J gene TRBJ2-1; D uncertain. This CDR3 has 13 amino acids. Trimming removed 1 base at V and 15 bases at J, with 16 bases between. CDR3 sequence: CASSLEGETVRFF. CDR3 DNA: TGTGCCAGCAGTTTAGAGGGCGAGACGGTAAGGTTCTTC.